This T cell receptor (beta chain) was sequenced during a study of cytotoxic CD8 clonotypes in ibrutinib-treated CLL. Study background: Response samples were drawn at a median of about twelve months of treatment, range 6 to 36.

This clone has only a few counts. J lost 5 bases, V lost 6 bases, and 12 bases had no gene match. The CDR3 extends over 16 amino acids. Looked up from germline, CDR1 is MNHEY and CDR2 is SMNVEV (reference sequence). Profiled with immunoSEQ multiplex PCR; TCRdb holds only in-frame clones, not every one. In the table there are roughly 51,000 clones, roughly 50% of which are singletons. The genes are TRBV27 and TRBJ2-3; TRBD1 matches 9 bases. The TCR was taken from a human donor with chronic lymphocytic leukemia. The sequencing used PBMCs, collected after 12 months of ibrutinib treatment. The CDR3 loop is CASSGTGTGGRDTQYF. The CDR3 nucleotides are TGTGCCAGCAGCGGTACTGGAACAGGGGGCCGAGATACGCAGTATTTT.